The rows below give T cell receptor beta chains drawn from one sample of a study of cytomegalovirus exposure and HLA in healthy donors. The repertoire was sequenced with immunoSEQ multiplex PCR; TCRdb's copy has only in-frame clones and lacks some. Of approximately 180,000 clones in the sample, around 80% were seen once. The sample taken for sequencing was PBMCs. The receptors stem from a woman aged 60-75 years in good health and CMV-seropositive. CDR3s include the opening cysteine and the closing phenylalanine or tryptophan. A D gene is named only where the DNA matches it firmly. Not all rows give a size; the values are once, few, many and, for expanded clones, a class.

j_gene,abundance,v_gene,d_gene,CDR3nt,CDR3aa
TRBJ1-1,-,TRBV2,-,TGTGCCAGCAGTGAAGTTAGGAGAATGAACACTGAAGCTTTCTTT,CASSEVRRMNTEAFF
TRBJ2-7,-,TRBV18,TRBD1,TGTGCCAGCTCACCGACGGGACAGGGATTCTACGAGCAGTACTTC,CASSPTGQGFYEQYF
TRBJ2-5,-,TRBV7-8,TRBD2,TGTGCCAGCAGCGTACGGCGGACTAGCGGGGGGAGGGCAAGAGAGACCCAGTACTTC,CASSVRRTSGGRARETQYF
TRBJ1-5,few,TRBV10-3,TRBD1,TGTGCCACCAGAGACTCGGACAGGTATAGCAATCAGCCCCAGCATTTT,CATRDSDRYSNQPQHF
TRBJ2-7,-,TRBV21-1,-,TGTGCCAGCCTGACAGGGGGATCCTACGAGCAGTACTTC,CASLTGGSYEQYF
TRBJ1-6,-,TRBV30,-,TGTGCCTGGGGTCGGAATTCACCCCTCCACTTT,CAWGRNSPLHF
TRBJ2-1,-,TRBV7-2,TRBD2,TGTGCCAGCAGCCTACCCGGGACTAGCCACAATGAGCAGTTCTTC,CASSLPGTSHNEQFF
TRBJ2-1,-,TRBV9,-,TGTGCCAGCAGCGTAGATGACGGGTTGTACAATGAGCAGTTCTTC,CASSVDDGLYNEQFF
TRBJ2-2,-,TRBV19,-,TGTGCCAGTACTCGGGACACCACCGGGGAGCTGTTTTTT,CASTRDTTGELFF
TRBJ2-3,-,TRBV6-4,TRBD2,TGTGCCAGCAGTGAGTCGACTAGCGGGAGTGCAGATACGCAGTATTTT,CASSESTSGSADTQYF
TRBJ1-5,-,TRBV6-6,-,TGTGCCAGCACCATCGCGGGGCGTCCGGATCAGCCCCAGCATTTT,CASTIAGRPDQPQHF
TRBJ2-5,-,TRBV7-9,TRBD1,TGTGCCAGCAGCTTAGAGACAGGGGTCTCGGAGACCCAGTACTTC,CASSLETGVSETQYF
TRBJ2-7,-,TRBV27,TRBD1,TGTGCCAGCAGCCGAACCCCCACAGGGGGCGGCTACGAGCAGTACTTC,CASSRTPTGGGYEQYF
TRBJ2-7,-,TRBV14,-,TGTGCCAGCAGCCGACTGCAACTAGCCTACGAGCAGTACTTC,CASSRLQLAYEQYF
TRBJ2-7,few,TRBV2,-,TGTGCCAGCAGGCGAGGTTTGGATAGCTCCTACGAGCAGTACTTC,CASRRGLDSSYEQYF
TRBJ1-5,-,TRBV6-1,-,TGTGCCAGCAGAGACCCAGGGCGGCGTAATCAGCCCCAGCATTTT,CASRDPGRRNQPQHF